A single sample is the source of the 15 T cell receptor beta chains below, sequenced in a study of patients and donors after allogeneic stem cell transplantation (TCRdb year 2020). To prepare the library, RT-PCR was applied. The sample was run on a NextSeq 550. Using fastp trimming at Q25 and MiXCR clonotype assembly, TCRdb reanalyzed the public sequencing data and kept in-frame beta chains. Every distinct CDR3 protein forms one entry, paired with its most common genes and DNA. For this sample the table gives more than 850,000 distinct CDR3 sequences, of which under 20% were detected only once. The top ten clones comprise 5% to 6.5% of the sample. The specimen was blood, either unsorted or a sorted T cell fraction (not recorded which). The receptors were sampled from a human donor who was either an allogeneic HSCT recipient or a stem cell or donor lymphocyte infusion donor (not recorded which). It is not recorded whose cells these are; they may come from a transplant donor.

This clonotype was seen only a few times. The V and J genes are TRBV24-1 and TRBJ2-5; D possibly corresponds to TRBD1 (6 bases). The germline V gene has CDR1 KGHDR and CDR2 SFDVKD. CDR3 length: 15 amino acids. Trimming cost V 3 bases and J 1 base, with 11 bases left between them. The DNA of the CDR3 is TGTGCCACCAGTGATCCCGGGACACCCCAAGAGACCCAGTACTTC. Translating gives CATSDPGTPQETQYF.

The chain has TRBV4-3 and TRBJ2-5; tentatively, D is TRBD2 (7 bases). Germline V gene sequence: CDR1 LGHNA, CDR2 YSLEER. V gave up 0 bases and J gave up 7 bases, with 21 bases separating them. This CDR3 spans 17 amino acids. The CDR3 here is CASSQDRGGGPTGTQYF. The CDR3 region has the DNA TGCGCCAGCAGCCAAGATCGGGGCGGGGGCCCTACTGGGACCCAGTACTTC.

This clonotype showed up just a few times. The DNA of the CDR3 is TGTGCCAGCAGTTACCAGCCTGGACGACATTCTGGAAACACCATATATTTT. Its protein product is CASSYQPGRHSGNTIYF. The chain combines TRBV6-5 with TRBJ1-3, with no clear D. This CDR3 contains 17 residues. The V gene's germline CDR1 is MNHEY and CDR2 SVGAGI. The V gene lost 2 bases and the J gene lost 1 base, with 15 bases spanning the gap.

This clonotype appeared a few times. This rearrangement joins TRBV20-1 to TRBJ2-3; 14 positions agree with TRBD2. The CDR3 has 14 residues. V lost 4 bases and J lost 4; bases outside the gene matches: 1. CDR1 and CDR2 from the germline V gene are DFQATT and SNEGSKA (reference sequence). The CDR3 sequence is CSAMTSGGADTQYF. CDR3 bases: TGCAGTGCTATGACTAGCGGGGGGGCAGATACGCAGTATTTT.

Concerning this clonotype: One end of the junction is discordant with germline, which a read error may explain. The chain has TRBV6-5 and TRBJ1-2; D not resolved. This CDR3 is 17 amino acids long. The germline gives CDR1 MNHEY, CDR2 SVGAGI. As DNA, the CDR3 is TGTGCCATCAGTTACTCCTGGAAGGACGCTACTAACTATGGCTACACCTTC. Encoded protein: CAISYSWKDATNYGYTF.

This clonotype was seen only a few times. This sequence joins TRBV20-1 and TRBJ2-7; D is undetermined. V dropped 6 bases and J dropped 3 bases, with 12 bases sitting between them. Looked up from germline, CDR1 is DFQATT and CDR2 is SNEGSKA (reference sequence). The CDR3 length is 12 residues. DNA of the CDR3: TGCAGTGCGAGTCTGGGGATCTACGAGCAGTACTTC. Its translation is CSASLGIYEQYF.

CDR3 nucleotides: TGCGCCAGCAGCTTGGGGGGGGACCAGGGTCGCACGCAGTATTTT. It specifies CASSLGGDQGRTQYF. V is TRBV5-1 and J is TRBJ2-3; TRBD2 might be the D (6 bases). Germline CDR1 reads SGHRS; CDR2 reads YFSETQ. CDR3 length: 15 residues. The V end lost 0 bases, the J end lost 9 bases, and 17 bases lay between the germline ends.

The chain carries TRBV11-2 and TRBJ2-1; 12 bases map to TRBD2. The germline CDR1 and CDR2 sequences are SGHAT and FQNNGV. The CDR3 totals 18 residues. V trimming: 6 bases; J trimming: 1 base; junction bases outside the gene matches: 10. The CDR3 nucleotides are TGTGCCAGCAGAGCCCCTAGCGGGGGGGCCGGGTCCTACAATGAGCAGTTCTTC. It is translated as CASRAPSGGAGSYNEQFF.

The chain is built from TRBV20-1 and TRBJ1-4, with D perhaps TRBD1 (5 bases). The length of the CDR3 is 15 residues. Trimming took off 5 bases at V and 3 bases at J, with 16 bases between the two ends. Germline V gene data show CDR1 as DFQATT and CDR2 as SNEGSKA (reference sequence). The CDR3 DNA sequence: TGCAGTGCTCGTCGGATCGGGGGGGCTAATGAAAAACTGTTTTTT. Translating gives CSARRIGGANEKLFF.

This clonotype showed up just a few times. The chain couples TRBV18 to TRBJ2-5; 8 bases map to TRBD2. The germline CDR1 and CDR2 sequences are KGHSH and LQKENI. This CDR3 is 15 amino acids long. Losses at the gene ends were 0 bases for V and 7 bases for J; bases not matched to a gene: 7. CDR3 nucleotide sequence: TGTGCCAGCTCACCACCGTTGTCGCTAGCGGGGACCCAGTACTTC. The encoded protein is CASSPPLSLAGTQYF.

This chain joins TRBV20-1 and TRBJ1-6, with a weak D call TRBD1 (5 bases). The length of the CDR3 is 18 residues. Germline CDR1 DFQATT, CDR2 SNEGSKA (reference sequence). V dropped 0 bases and J dropped 7 bases, with 22 bases sitting between them. The DNA of the CDR3 is TGCAGTGCTAGAGATCAACGGGGCCAGCACCTTAACAATTCACCCCTCCACTTT. Residues: CSARDQRGQHLNNSPLHF.

The chain uses TRBV4-2 and TRBJ2-6; D might be TRBD2 (5 bases). V was cut by 3 bases and J by 0 bases, with 12 bases left in between. The germline CDR1 and CDR2 sequences are LGHNA and YNFKEQ. This CDR3 comprises 17 residues. The CDR3 reads CASSHEVRGSGANVLTF. CDR3 DNA: TGTGCCAGCAGCCACGAAGTACGGGGCTCTGGGGCCAACGTCCTGACTTTC.

This clonotype came up a few times. The chain carries TRBV6-1 and TRBJ2-7; D uncertain. The length of the CDR3 is 13 residues. Germline CDR1 and CDR2: MNHNS and SASEGT. V was trimmed by 2 bases and J by 3 bases, leaving 8 bases between them. The CDR3 sequence is CASSERALYEQYF. Written as DNA, the CDR3 is TGTGCCAGCAGTGAACGTGCCCTCTACGAGCAGTACTTC.

The DNA of the CDR3 is TGTGCCAGCAGTTTCCTCGGACAGGGGGATGAGCAGTTCTTC. The encoded protein is CASSFLGQGDEQFF. V and J are TRBV27 and TRBJ2-1; 10 nucleotides line up with TRBD1. V shed 3 bases and J 8 bases; nucleotides not matched to a gene: 4. Germline V gene data show CDR1 as MNHEY and CDR2 as SMNVEV (reference sequence). The CDR3 covers 14 residues.

This clonotype was observed a handful of times. V and J are TRBV5-1 and TRBJ2-3; a possible D gene is TRBD2 (5 bases). The CDR3 totals 14 residues. Deletions cut 5 bases from V and 1 base from J, with 11 bases between. CDR1 SGHRS and CDR2 YFSETQ come from the germline V gene. CDR3 protein: CASRSGEGTDTQYF. In nucleotides, the CDR3 is TGCGCCAGCAGGAGCGGAGAGGGCACAGATACGCAGTATTTT.